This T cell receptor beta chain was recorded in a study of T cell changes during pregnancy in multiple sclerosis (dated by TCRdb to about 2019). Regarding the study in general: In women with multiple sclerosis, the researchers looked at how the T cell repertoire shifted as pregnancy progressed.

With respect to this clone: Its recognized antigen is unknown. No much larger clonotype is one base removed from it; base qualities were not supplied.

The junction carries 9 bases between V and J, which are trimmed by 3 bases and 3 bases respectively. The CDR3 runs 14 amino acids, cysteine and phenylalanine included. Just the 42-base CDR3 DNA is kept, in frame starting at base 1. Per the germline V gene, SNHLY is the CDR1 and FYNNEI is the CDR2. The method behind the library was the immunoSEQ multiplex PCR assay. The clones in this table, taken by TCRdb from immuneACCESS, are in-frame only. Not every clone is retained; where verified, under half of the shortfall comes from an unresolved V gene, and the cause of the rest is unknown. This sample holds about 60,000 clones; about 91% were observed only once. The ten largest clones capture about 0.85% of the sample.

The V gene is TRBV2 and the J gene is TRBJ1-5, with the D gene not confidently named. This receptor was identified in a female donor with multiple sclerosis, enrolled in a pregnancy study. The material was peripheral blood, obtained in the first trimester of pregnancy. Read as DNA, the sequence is TGTGCCAGCAGTGAGGGCAGCTCCAATCAGCCCCAGCATTTT. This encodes CASSEGSSNQPQHF.